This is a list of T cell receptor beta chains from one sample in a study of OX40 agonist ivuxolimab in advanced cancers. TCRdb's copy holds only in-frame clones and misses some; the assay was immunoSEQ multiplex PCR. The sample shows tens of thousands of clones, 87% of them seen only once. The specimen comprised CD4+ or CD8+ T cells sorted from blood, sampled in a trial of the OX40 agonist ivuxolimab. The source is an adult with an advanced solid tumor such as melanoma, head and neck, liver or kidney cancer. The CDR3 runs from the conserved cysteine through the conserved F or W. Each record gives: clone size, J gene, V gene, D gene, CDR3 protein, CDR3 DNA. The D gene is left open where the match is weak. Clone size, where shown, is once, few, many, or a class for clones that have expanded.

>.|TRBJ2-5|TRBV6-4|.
CASSDKGTRGEETQYF
TGTGCCAGCAGTGACAAAGGAACTAGGGGTGAAGAGACCCAGTACTTC
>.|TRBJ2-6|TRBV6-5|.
CASEGRNSGANVLTF
TGTGCCAGCGAAGGACGGAACTCTGGGGCCAACGTCCTGACTTTC
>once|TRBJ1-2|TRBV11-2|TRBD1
CASSWDRDGYTF
TGTGCCAGCAGCTGGGACAGGGATGGCTACACCTTC
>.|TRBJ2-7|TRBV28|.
CASRSTVVHEQYF
TGTGCCAGCAGGTCCACCGTGGTCCACGAGCAGTACTTC
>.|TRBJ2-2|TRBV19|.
CASSSDTGLQRDTGELFF
TGTGCCAGTAGTTCTGATACGGGCCTCCAAAGGGACACCGGGGAGCTGTTTTTT
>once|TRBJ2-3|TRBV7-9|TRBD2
CASSFGLAGTDTQYF
TGTGCCAGCAGCTTTGGACTAGCGGGCACAGATACGCAGTATTTT
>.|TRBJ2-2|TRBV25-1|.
CASTSGRELFF
TGTGCCAGCACCTCCGGGCGCGAGCTGTTTTTT
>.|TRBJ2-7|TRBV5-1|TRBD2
CASSPKTSGSYEQYF
TGCGCCAGCAGCCCCAAGACTAGCGGTTCCTACGAGCAGTACTTC
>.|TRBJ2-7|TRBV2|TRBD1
CASTGGRTSYEQYF
TGTGCCAGCACAGGGGGAAGAACCTCCTACGAGCAGTACTTC
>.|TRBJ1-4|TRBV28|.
CASSPPTGGSNEKLFF
TGTGCCAGCAGTCCGCCGACTGGAGGGTCTAATGAAAAACTGTTTTTT
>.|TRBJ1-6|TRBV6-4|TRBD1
CASSDRGQRGRYSPLHF
TGTGCCAGCAGTGACAGGGGACAGAGGGGCCGGTATTCACCCCTCCACTTT
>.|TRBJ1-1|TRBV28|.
CATQGWNTEAFF
TGTGCAACCCAAGGGTGGAACACTGAAGCTTTCTTT
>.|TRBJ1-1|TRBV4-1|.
CASSQARSRAEASF
TGCGCCAGCAGCCAAGCCCGCTCGCGCGCTGAAGCTTCCTTT
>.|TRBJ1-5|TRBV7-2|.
CASSHYNQPQHF
TGTGCCAGCAGCCATTACAATCAGCCCCAGCATTTT
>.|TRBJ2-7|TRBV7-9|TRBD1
CASSLAAGTGDNEQYF
TGTGCCAGCAGCTTAGCAGCCGGGACAGGGGATAACGAGCAGTACTTC
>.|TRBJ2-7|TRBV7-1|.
CASSSAIREIYEQYF
TGTGCCAGCAGCTCCGCAATCAGGGAGATCTACGAGCAGTACTTC
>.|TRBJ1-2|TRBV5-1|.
CASSLYRDYGYTF
TGCGCCAGCAGCTTATACAGGGACTATGGCTACACCTTC
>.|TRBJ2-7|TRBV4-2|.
CASSQYGDYEQYF
TGTGCCAGCAGCCAATATGGGGACTACGAGCAGTACTTC
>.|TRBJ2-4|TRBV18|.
CASSPDEEIRAKNIQYF
TGTGCCAGCTCACCCGATGAGGAAATAAGGGCCAAAAACATTCAGTACTTC
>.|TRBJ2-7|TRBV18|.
CASSPLGGLYEQYF
TGTGCCAGCTCACCACTGGGGGGGCTTTACGAGCAGTACTTC
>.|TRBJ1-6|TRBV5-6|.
CASSFQYSGYQYSPLHF
TGTGCCAGCAGCTTCCAGTATTCGGGTTATCAGTATTCACCCCTCCACTTT
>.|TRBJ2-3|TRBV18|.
CASSPEGLHTDTQYF
TGTGCCAGCTCACCGGAGGGACTTCATACAGATACGCAGTATTTT
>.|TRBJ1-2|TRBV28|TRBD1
CASRSGQGSYGYTF
TGTGCCAGTCGATCGGGACAGGGAAGCTATGGCTACACCTTC
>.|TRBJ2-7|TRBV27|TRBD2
CASSLGAGWGYEQYF
TGTGCCAGCAGTTTAGGAGCGGGATGGGGGTACGAGCAGTACTTC
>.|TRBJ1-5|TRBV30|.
CAWSPQTDQPQHF
TGTGCCTGGAGTCCTCAAACGGATCAGCCCCAGCATTTT
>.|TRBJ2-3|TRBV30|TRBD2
CAWSDVPGLAGGSDTQYF
TGTGCCTGGAGTGATGTCCCGGGACTAGCGGGAGGATCAGATACGCAGTATTTT
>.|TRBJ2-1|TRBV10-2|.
CASTPRAASSYNEQFF
TGCGCCAGCACCCCACGGGCGGCCAGCTCCTACAATGAGCAGTTCTTC
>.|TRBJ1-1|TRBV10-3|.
CASSAGPYNTEAFF
TGTGCCAGCAGTGCTGGTCCTTACAACACTGAAGCTTTCTTT
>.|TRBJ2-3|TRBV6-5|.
CASSYFTDTQYF
TGTGCCAGCAGTTACTTCACAGATACGCAGTATTTT
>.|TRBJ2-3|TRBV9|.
CASSVAQMDTQYF
TGTGCCAGCAGCGTAGCTCAGATGGATACGCAGTATTTT
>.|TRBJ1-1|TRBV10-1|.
CASSDQQNTEAFF
TGCGCCAGCAGTGACCAACAGAACACTGAAGCTTTCTTT
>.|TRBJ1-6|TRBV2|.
CASRGSLILPLHF
TGTGCCAGCAGGGGGTCTTTAATTCTTCCCCTCCACTTT
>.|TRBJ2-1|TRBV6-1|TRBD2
CASRTSGSSYNEQFF
TGTGCCAGCAGGACTAGCGGTAGCTCCTACAATGAGCAGTTCTTC
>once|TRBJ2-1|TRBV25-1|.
CASSAEGLLNNEQFF
TGTGCCAGCAGTGCGGAGGGACTTCTTAACAATGAGCAGTTCTTC
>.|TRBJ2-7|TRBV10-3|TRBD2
CAIKREGPYEQYF
TGTGCCATTAAGCGGGAGGGCCCCTACGAGCAGTACTTC
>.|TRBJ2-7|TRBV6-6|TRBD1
CASSYSDRGPYEQYF
TGTGCCAGCAGTTACTCGGACAGGGGCCCCTACGAGCAGTACTTC
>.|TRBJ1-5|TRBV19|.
CASSINGDQPQHF
TGTGCCAGTAGTATCAATGGGGATCAGCCCCAGCATTTT
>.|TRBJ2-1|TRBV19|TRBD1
CASSKPGQGANEQFF
TGTGCCAGTAGTAAACCGGGACAGGGGGCGAATGAGCAGTTCTTC
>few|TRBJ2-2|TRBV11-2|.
CASSYSGGRRDTGELFF
TGTGCCAGCAGCTACTCCGGGGGGCGAAGGGACACCGGGGAGCTGTTTTTT
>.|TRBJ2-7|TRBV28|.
CASSFGNGDEQYF
.
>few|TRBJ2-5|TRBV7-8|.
CASSAPSDKRRETQYF
TGTGCCAGCAGCGCTCCATCGGACAAACGGAGGGAGACCCAGTACTTC
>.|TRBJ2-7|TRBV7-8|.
CASSPRLEPSSYEQYF
TGTGCCAGCAGCCCCCGATTGGAGCCCAGCTCCTACGAGCAGTACTTC
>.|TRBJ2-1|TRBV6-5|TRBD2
CASSYWGGRFPNEQFF
TGTGCCAGCAGTTACTGGGGCGGGAGGTTCCCCAATGAGCAGTTCTTC
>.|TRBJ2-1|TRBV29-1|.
CSGNLLTSARGFDEQFF
TGCAGCGGTAATCTACTGACTAGTGCCAGGGGTTTTGATGAGCAGTTCTTC
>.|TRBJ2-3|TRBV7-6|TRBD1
CASSIRGTGGTDTQYF
TGTGCCAGCAGCATCAGGGGGACAGGGGGGACAGATACGCAGTATTTT
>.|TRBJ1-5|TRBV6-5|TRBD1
CASSYSGQGYQPQHF
TGTGCCAGCAGTTACTCGGGACAGGGTTATCAGCCCCAGCATTTT
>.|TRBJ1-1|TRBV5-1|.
CASSLGRVTEAFF
TGCGCCAGCAGCTTGGGCCGGGTCACTGAAGCTTTCTTT
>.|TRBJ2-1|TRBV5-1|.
CASSLSASPNEQFF
TGCGCCAGCAGCTTGAGCGCTTCCCCGAATGAGCAGTTCTTC
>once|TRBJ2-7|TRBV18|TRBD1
CASSPSSIPSGQSHEQYF
TGTGCCAGCTCACCAAGCTCGATACCCTCGGGACAGTCTCACGAGCAGTACTTC